What follows are 15 T cell receptor beta chains derived from one specimen sequenced in a study of early T cells in non-severe SARS-CoV-2 infection. TCRdb reanalysed the 5' RACE reads using MiXCR and keeps one entry per CDR3 protein. The sample holds under 85,000 distinct CDR3 sequences, about 10% seen once. The source was whole blood, collected at baseline. All receptors come from an adult who was a healthcare worker with PCR-confirmed SARS-CoV-2 infection or an uninfected control (not recorded which).

The gene calls are TRBV18 and TRBJ1-5; a possible D gene is TRBD1 (6 bases). Trimming took 4 bases from V and 4 from J, leaving 8 bases between them. This CDR3 contains 13 residues. Germline V gene sequence: CDR1 KGHSH, CDR2 LQKENI. The CDR3 loop reads CASSQGDNQPQHF. CDR3 DNA sequence: TGTGCCAGCTCACAGGGGGATAATCAGCCCCAGCATTTT.

V gene TRBV2 combines with J gene TRBJ2-3, with D unresolved. The germline V gene has CDR1 SNHLY and CDR2 FYNNEI. The CDR3 is made up of 12 amino acids. Trimming removed 8 bases from V and 2 bases from J, with 8 bases in between. The CDR3 nucleotides are TGTGCCAGCTGTCCCGACACAGATACGCAGTATTTT. Its translation is CASCPDTDTQYF. The complete variable domain, with remaining parts taken from reference TRBV2 and TRBJ2-3, reads EPEVTQTPSHQVTQMGQEVILRCVPISNHLYFYWYRQILGQKVEFLVSFYNNEISEKSEIFDDQFSVERPDGSNFTLKIRSTKLEDSAMYFCASCPDTDTQYFGPGTRLTVL.

This clonotype has only a few counts. The chain joins TRBV24-1 to TRBJ1-2; 9 bases line up with TRBD1. The germline CDR1 and CDR2 sequences are KGHDR and SFDVKD. This CDR3 region has 14 residues. The V segment lost 4 bases and the J segment 8 bases; nucleotides outside the gene matches: 7. The CDR3 loop reads CATSEAGTGSGYTF. For the CDR3, the DNA is TGTGCCACCAGTGAGGCTGGGACAGGGAGCGGCTACACCTTC.

At least ten counts were recorded for this clonotype. In nucleotides, the CDR3 is TGTGCCAGCAGTGAACCGGTATTGCGGCAGGGCAACTATGGCTACACCTTC. Translation: CASSEPVLRQGNYGYTF. The rearrangement joins TRBV6-1 to TRBJ1-2, with D maybe TRBD1 (5 bases). With 2 bases removed from V and 2 bases from J, the gap between germline ends came to 18 bases. The CDR3 is 17 residues long. Germline CDR1 reads MNHNS; CDR2 reads SASEGT.

This clonotype has only a few counts. The chain combines TRBV6-6 with TRBJ1-2; D is ambiguous. Trimming shortened V by 6 bases and J by 5 bases, and 16 bases separated the two germline ends. The germline CDR1 and CDR2 sequences are MNHNY and SVGAGI (reference sequence). The CDR3 has 14 residues. The CDR3 is CASRSYSELYGYTF. The CDR3, as DNA: TGTGCCAGCAGATCCTATTCGGAACTTTATGGCTACACCTTC.

This clonotype was counted only a few times. The V and J genes are TRBV5-1 and TRBJ1-2; TRBD1 matches at 10 bases. V was pared by 4 bases and J by 5 bases, with 5 bases of the junction left unmatched. Germline CDR1 and CDR2: SGHRS and YFSETQ. This CDR3 contains 14 residues. The CDR3 region is CASSTGTGDYGYTF. The CDR3 coding sequence is TGCGCCAGCAGCACCGGGACAGGGGATTATGGCTACACCTTC. Based on the CDR3 plus reference TRBV5-1 and TRBJ1-2, the full variable domain is KAGVTQTPRYLIKTRGQQVTLSCSPISGHRSVSWYQQTPGQGLQFLFEYFSETQRNKGNFPGRFSGRQFSNSRSEMNVSTLELGDSALYLCASSTGTGDYGYTFGSGTRLTVV.

This chain joins TRBV20-1 and TRBJ2-5, with a weak D call TRBD2 (5 bases). V was pared by 4 bases and J by 7 bases, with 10 bases between. Germline lookup yields CDR1 DFQATT and CDR2 SNEGSKA (reference sequence). The CDR3 length is 11 residues. CDR3 sequence reads: CSATEEGTQYF. The CDR3 nucleotides are TGCAGTGCTACCGAAGAGGGGACCCAGTACTTC.

This clonotype was counted ten times or more. DNA for the CDR3: TGTGCCAGCAGTTATGGCAGGCGGGCCAACGTCCTGACTTTC. As protein: CASSYGRRANVLTF. The chain couples TRBV6-5 to TRBJ2-6; D unresolved. CDR3 length equals 14 residues. Germline loops: CDR1 MNHEY, CDR2 SVGAGI. V gave up 3 bases and J gave up 5 bases, with 8 bases separating them.

This chain connects TRBV20-1 to TRBJ1-6; D gene ambiguous. Germline V lookup: CDR1 DFQATT, CDR2 SNEGSKA (reference sequence). The CDR3 length is 14 residues. V dropped 0 bases and J dropped 6 bases, with 9 bases sitting between them. CDR3 in amino acids: CSARDGPSNSPLHF. CDR3 nucleotides: TGCAGTGCTAGAGACGGCCCGAGTAATTCACCCCTCCACTTT.

This clonotype was seen more than once but under ten times. This chain connects TRBV4-1 to TRBJ2-3; TRBD2 aligns across 14 bases. Germline CDR1 is MGHRA and CDR2 is YSYEKL. The CDR3 runs 17 residues. J was trimmed by 4 bases and V by 0 bases; bases with no gene match: 3. The CDR3: CASSQDGTSGSSDTQYF. DNA for the CDR3: TGCGCCAGCAGCCAAGATGGGACTAGCGGGAGTTCAGATACGCAGTATTTT.

This clonotype was seen a handful of times. This chain connects TRBV11-2 to TRBJ2-2, with D possibly being TRBD2 (5 bases). This CDR3 spans 14 amino acids. Germline V CDR1 and CDR2: SGHAT, FQNNGV. V was pared by 5 bases and J by 5 bases, with 12 bases between. DNA for the CDR3: TGTGCCAGCAGCGAACTAGGAAGAACCGGGGAGCTGTTTTTT. Encoded protein: CASSELGRTGELFF.

This clonotype was found many times. V and J are TRBV24-1 and TRBJ2-3; D ambiguous. The CDR3 totals 16 residues. Germline assignment: CDR1 KGHDR and CDR2 SFDVKD. The ends were cut back, 3 bases at V and 1 base at J, with 13 bases in the middle. Here the CDR3 DNA reads TGTGCCACCAGTGATCCGGTGGCGTTTGGCACAGATACGCAGTATTTT. Its translation is CATSDPVAFGTDTQYF.

The sample holds a few counts of this clonotype. The chain combines TRBV6-6 with TRBJ2-2; 11 nucleotides line up with TRBD2. The CDR3 is 15 amino acids. Trimming at V came to 7 bases and at J to 6 bases, leaving 7 bases not matched to a gene. Germline values: CDR1 MNHNY, CDR2 SVGAGI (reference sequence). In nucleotides, the CDR3 is TGTGCCAGCAACCCCTTAGCGGGAGGGTCCGGGGAGCTGTTTTTT. Amino acids: CASNPLAGGSGELFF.

This chain's CDR3 is CASSLGTALYEQYF. CDR3 DNA sequence: TGCGCCAGCAGTCTCGGGACGGCGTTATACGAGCAGTACTTC. The rearrangement links TRBV5-1 to TRBJ2-7; perhaps D is TRBD1 or TRBD2 (5 bases each). Germline V lookup: CDR1 SGHRS, CDR2 YFSETQ. Deletions cut 5 bases from V and 4 bases from J, with 16 bases between. The CDR3 has 14 residues.

Only a few counts were recorded for this clonotype. The chain combines TRBV5-5 with TRBJ2-2; 8 bases fit TRBD1. The CDR3 runs to 16 residues. The junction had 6 bases not matched to a gene; V was cut back by 4 bases and J by 1 base. The germline gives CDR1 SGHKS, CDR2 YYEKEE (reference sequence). Here the CDR3 DNA reads TGTGCCAGCAGCCCGTGGGGGACAGGGAACACCGGGGAGCTGTTTTTT. This codes for CASSPWGTGNTGELFF. The whole variable domain, filled in from reference TRBV5-5 and TRBJ2-2, reads DAGVTQSPTHLIKTRGQQVTLRCSPISGHKSVSWYQQVLGQGPQFIFQYYEKEERGRGNFPDRFSARQFPNYSSELNVNALLLGDSALYLCASSPWGTGNTGELFFGEGSRLTVL.